The table lists the clone carrying this TCR beta chain with many counts. Looked up from germline, CDR1 is SGHTA and CDR2 is FQGNSA. The CDR3 spans 16 residues. V lost 4 bases, J lost 8 bases, and 12 bases stayed unmatched. First-strand cDNA relied on TRAV- and TRBV-specific primers spanning alpha and beta chains. TCRs were put through 20 PCR cycles of amplification with Phusion. A constant-region primer and the V-primer adapter served as the primer pair. It was by in vitro transcription that isolated mRNA was amplified. TCRdb passed the reads through MiXCR, listing each CDR3 protein once. The sample lists approximately 84,000 distinct CDR3 sequences, around 17% occurring once. These data originate in a study of low-dose radiotherapy and immunotherapy resistance in tumors. The overall study: The authors gave intravenous cyclophosphamide 200 mg/m2 every two weeks, one day before radiation and immunotherapy.

The time point: after trial treatment. Regarding treatment: LDRT plus nivolumab, ipilimumab, low-dose cyclophosphamide and aspirin (RACIN trial). The chain uses TRBV7-2 and TRBJ2-1; 9 bases match TRBD2. Here the sequenced sample was PBMCs, taken after low-dose radiotherapy plus immunotherapy. This sequence originates from a male donor with prostate cancer. Here the CDR3 reads CASSSLRLAGFHEQFF. The CDR3 DNA is TGTGCCAGCAGCTCCTTGAGGCTAGCGGGATTTCATGAGCAGTTCTTC.